One sample yielded the 13 T cell receptor beta chains listed below, sequenced in a study of blood T cell repertoires in COVID-19. Here immunoSEQ multiplex PCR was the method, and the copy in TCRdb shows in-frame clones only, minus some. The sample lists 200,000 to 250,000 clones, around 84% seen once, with roughly 20% in the top ten. Sequencing input: peripheral blood. The receptors come from a woman older than 75 with active or convalescent COVID-19.

The rearrangement joins TRBV2 to TRBJ2-7; 7 positions agree with TRBD2. There are 15 residues in the CDR3. J lost 4 bases, V lost 7 bases, and 13 bases had no gene match. Germline CDR1 reads SNHLY; CDR2 reads FYNNEI. The CDR3 reads CASTPQRGVGYEQYF. CDR3 DNA: TGTGCCAGCACTCCCCAACGGGGGGTTGGTTACGAGCAGTACTTC.

In its sample, this clone was seen a few times. This rearrangement joins TRBV3-1 (or the pseudogene TRBV3-2) to TRBJ2-6, with D possibly being TRBD1 (6 bases). Germline CDR1 and CDR2: LGHDT and YNNKEL (reference sequence). The CDR3 has 20 amino acids. Deletions cut 6 bases from V and 0 bases from J, with 24 bases between. DNA for the CDR3: TGTGCCAGCAGACCTAATACAGGGTTGGGGCGTGGCTCTGGGGCCAACGTCCTGACTTTC. Translating gives CASRPNTGLGRGSGANVLTF.

This clone was detected only a few times. This rearrangement joins TRBV6-6 to TRBJ2-2; 8 bases agree with TRBD2. The trim removed 0 bases at V and 10 bases at J, leaving 10 bases unmatched. Germline CDR1 reads MNHNY; CDR2 reads SVGAGI (reference sequence). The CDR3 consists of 16 residues. Written as DNA, the CDR3 is TGTGCCAGCAGTTACTCTGGCGGGGGGTCCAGGGTGGAGCTGTTTTTT. Its protein is CASSYSGGGSRVELFF.

CDR3 region: CASSPSGTGYGRNTEAFF. CDR3 coding DNA: TGTGCCAGCAGTCCATCCGGGACAGGGTATGGGCGGAACACTGAAGCTTTCTTT. V usage is TRBV27 and J usage is TRBJ1-1, with 9 bases fitting TRBD1. This CDR3 region has 18 residues. Unmatched junction bases numbered 14, after V lost 5 bases and J lost 1 base. The germline V gene has CDR1 MNHEY and CDR2 SMNVEV (reference sequence).

The chain combines TRBV19 with TRBJ1-1, with TRBD1 identical over 8 bases. The germline gives CDR1 LNHDA, CDR2 SQIVND (reference sequence). The CDR3 contains 12 residues. J gave up 10 bases and V 7 bases, and 8 bases lay outside the gene matches. The CDR3 loop reads CASTPGQGLAFF. CDR3 nucleotides: TGTGCCAGTACCCCCGGACAGGGATTAGCTTTCTTT.

The chain recombines TRBV18 with TRBJ2-3; 9 bases align to TRBD2. Germline V CDR1 and CDR2: KGHSH, LQKENI. CDR3 length: 14 amino acids. Trimming cost V 2 bases and J 4 bases; bases outside gene matches: 1. CDR3 bases: TGTGCCAGCTCACCAGGGACTAGCTCAGATACGCAGTATTTT. It specifies CASSPGTSSDTQYF.

The chain couples TRBV6-5 to TRBJ1-5; D unresolved. CDR3 length: 15 amino acids. Trimming took off 6 bases at V and 1 base at J, with 13 bases between the two ends. Germline CDR1 reads MNHEY; CDR2 reads SVGAGI. The chain's CDR3 is CASRTGRRSNQPQHF. CDR3 DNA sequence: TGTGCCAGCAGGACGGGTCGTCGGAGCAATCAGCCCCAGCATTTT.

The rearrangement uses TRBV4-2 and TRBJ1-5; tentative D call: TRBD1 (6 bases). The CDR3 is 16 residues long. Per germline, CDR1 LGHNA and CDR2 YNFKEQ. V lost 3 bases, J lost 4 bases, and 16 bases lay in between. The CDR3 loop reads CASSQQDRALNQPQHF. CDR3 DNA sequence: TGTGCCAGCAGCCAGCAGGACAGAGCACTTAATCAGCCCCAGCATTTT.

This clone came up once. The chain employs TRBV19 and TRBJ1-5; the match to TRBD1 covers 8 bases. With 3 bases clipped from V and 3 bases from J, the junction kept 7 bases outside the gene matches. CDR1 and CDR2 (germline): LNHDA, SQIVND (reference sequence). The CDR3 length is 16 residues. CDR3 region: CASSIFQGALNQPQHF. CDR3 nucleotide sequence: TGTGCCAGTAGTATTTTCCAGGGGGCTCTCAATCAGCCCCAGCATTTT.

The chain employs TRBV4-2 and TRBJ1-2; 7 bases match TRBD1. The junction had 7 bases not matched to a gene; V was cut back by 2 bases and J by 7 bases. The germline V gene has CDR1 LGHNA and CDR2 YNFKEQ. This CDR3 is built from 14 residues. CDR3: CASSQTLTGFGYTF. CDR3 coding DNA: TGTGCCAGCAGCCAAACCTTGACAGGGTTTGGCTACACCTTC.

CDR3 DNA: TGTGCCAGCAGCTCGAGAGCGGGAGGGGGTGAGACCCAGTACTTC. This sequence encodes CASSSRAGGGETQYF. This rearrangement joins TRBV7-2 to TRBJ2-5; 10 nucleotides agree with TRBD2. The CDR3 contains 15 residues. From germline, CDR1 is SGHTA and CDR2 FQGNSA. V trimming: 4 bases; J trimming: 5 bases; junction bases outside the gene matches: 7.

The chain couples TRBV19 to TRBJ1-5; the D gene is possibly TRBD1 (5 bases). The CDR3 consists of 16 residues. The germline V gene has CDR1 LNHDA and CDR2 SQIVND (reference sequence). Trimming took off 5 bases at V and 4 bases at J, with 18 bases between the two ends. CDR3 DNA sequence: TGTGCCAGTAGTGACCAGGGCGACCCCAATAATCAGCCCCAGCATTTT. The encoded protein is CASSDQGDPNNQPQHF.

The rearrangement joins TRBV29-1 to TRBJ1-1; D is uncertain. The length of the CDR3 is 11 residues. V was pared by 6 bases and J by 8 bases, with 13 bases between. CDR1 and CDR2 (germline): SQVTM, ANQGSEA. CDR3 region: CSVLADGEAFF. The CDR3 DNA sequence: TGCAGCGTCCTAGCTGATGGGGAAGCTTTCTTT.